This entry concerns a single T cell receptor beta chain. The data were taken from a study of T cells expressing NK-cell markers. Looking at the study overall: The study drew TCR beta repertoires from sorted CD3+CD56+NKG2C+, CD3+CD56+NKG2C- and CD3+CD56-NKG2C+ T cells. Seven donors tested HCMV-seropositive and one tested seronegative among the eight sequenced.

cDNA encoding TCR beta was synthesized via 5'RACE template switching incorporating UMIs. TCRdb re-called the 5' RACE reads and shows each CDR3 protein once, DNA omitted. The sample has 500,000 to 700,000 distinct CDR3 sequences; the top ten hold around 3.3%. The CDR3 length is 17 residues. Germline CDR1 and CDR2: KGHDR and SFDVKD. Sequenced input: blood T cells: a sorted CD56 or NKG2C T cell subset, CD4+ or CD8+ T cells, or bulk PBMC T cells (not recorded which). The sequence derives from a man younger than 30 in good health. The chain recombines TRBV24-1 with TRBJ2-1; TCRdb designates TRBD2, a call that cannot be tested without DNA. The CDR3 is CATSDFGTSGKVNEQFF.